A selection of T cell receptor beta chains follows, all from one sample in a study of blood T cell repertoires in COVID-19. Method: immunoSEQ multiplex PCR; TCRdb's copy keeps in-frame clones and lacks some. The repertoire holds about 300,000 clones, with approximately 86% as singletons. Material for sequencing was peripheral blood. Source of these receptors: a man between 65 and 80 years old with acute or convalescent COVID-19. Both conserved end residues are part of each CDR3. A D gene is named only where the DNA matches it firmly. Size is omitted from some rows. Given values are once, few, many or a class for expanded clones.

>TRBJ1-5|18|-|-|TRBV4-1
CASSQAPTGGGSNQPQHF
TGCGCCAGCAGCCAAGCCCCGACGGGCGGGGGCAGCAATCAGCCCCAGCATTTT
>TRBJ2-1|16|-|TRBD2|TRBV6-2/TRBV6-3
CASSAPTSGKINEQFF
TGTGCCAGCAGTGCTCCGACTAGCGGGAAGATCAATGAGCAGTTCTTC
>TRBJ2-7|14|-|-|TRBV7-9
CASSRQVPSYEQYF
TGTGCCAGCAGCCGACAGGTCCCTTCCTACGAGCAGTACTTC
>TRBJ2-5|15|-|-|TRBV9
CASSVVGQARETQYF
TGTGCCAGCAGCGTAGTGGGCCAAGCCAGGGAGACCCAGTACTTC
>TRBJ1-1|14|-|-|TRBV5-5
CASIQETSNTEAFF
TGTGCCAGTATACAGGAGACATCTAACACTGAAGCTTTCTTT
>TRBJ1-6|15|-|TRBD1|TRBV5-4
CASSLSGTGASPLHF
TGTGCCAGCAGCTTAAGTGGGACAGGGGCTTCACCCCTCCACTTT
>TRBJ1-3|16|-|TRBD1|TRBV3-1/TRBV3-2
CASENRGPSSGNTIYF
TGTGCCAGTGAAAACAGGGGCCCCAGTTCTGGAAACACCATATATTTT
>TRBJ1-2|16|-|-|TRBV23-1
CASSRAPRGGGYGYTF
TGCGCCAGCAGTCGAGCGCCCAGGGGTGGTGGCTATGGCTACACCTTC
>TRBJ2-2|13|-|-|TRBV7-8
CASLEGRTGELFF
TGTGCCAGCCTGGAGGGCCGCACCGGGGAGCTGTTTTTT
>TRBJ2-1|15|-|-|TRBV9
CASSVAWGRENEQFF
TGTGCCAGCAGCGTAGCTTGGGGGCGAGAAAATGAGCAGTTCTTC
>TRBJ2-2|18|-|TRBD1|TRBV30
CAWSVVWGQASDTGELFF
TGTGCCTGGAGTGTAGTGTGGGGACAGGCGTCGGACACCGGGGAGCTGTTTTTT
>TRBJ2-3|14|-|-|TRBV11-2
CASSTGISTDTQYF
TGTGCCAGCTCAACAGGGATCAGCACAGATACGCAGTATTTT
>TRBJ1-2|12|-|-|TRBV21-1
CASSRGAYGYTF
TGTGCCAGCAGCCGGGGGGCCTATGGCTACACCTTC
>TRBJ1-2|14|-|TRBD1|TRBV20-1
CSASWGQGDYGYTF
TGCAGTGCTAGTTGGGGACAGGGCGACTATGGCTACACCTTC
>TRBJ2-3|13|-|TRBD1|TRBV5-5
CASSPDRVHTQYF
TGTGCCAGCAGCCCGGACAGGGTACATACGCAGTATTTT
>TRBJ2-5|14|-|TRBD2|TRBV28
CASRLAGVRETQYF
TGTGCCAGCAGACTAGCGGGAGTTAGAGAGACCCAGTACTTC
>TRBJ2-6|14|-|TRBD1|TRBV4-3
CASSRGQSANVLTF
TGCGCCAGCAGCAGGGGACAGTCAGCCAACGTCCTGACTTTC
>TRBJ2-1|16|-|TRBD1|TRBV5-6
CASSLGTGGAYNEQFF
TGTGCCAGCAGCTTGGGGACAGGGGGCGCTTACAATGAGCAGTTCTTC
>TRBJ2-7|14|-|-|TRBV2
CASTRERSSYEQYF
TGTGCCAGCACACGGGAGCGTAGCTCCTACGAGCAGTACTTC
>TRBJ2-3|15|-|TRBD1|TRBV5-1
CASSGQGVTTDTQYF
TGCGCCAGCAGCGGACAGGGGGTGACCACAGATACGCAGTATTTT
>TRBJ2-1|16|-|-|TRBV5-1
CASSLGTDWGYNEQFF
TGCGCCAGCAGCTTGGGGACAGATTGGGGATACAATGAGCAGTTCTTC
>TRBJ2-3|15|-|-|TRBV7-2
CASSWGVTRTDTQYF
TGTGCCAGCAGCTGGGGGGTCACGAGGACAGATACGCAGTATTTT
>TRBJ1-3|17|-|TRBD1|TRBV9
CASSVVTGKSSGNTIYF
TGTGCCAGCAGCGTAGTGACAGGGAAGAGCTCTGGAAACACCATATATTTT
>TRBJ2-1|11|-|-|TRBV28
CASSLSFFPFF
TGTGCCAGCAGTTTATCGTTTTTTCCGTTCTTC
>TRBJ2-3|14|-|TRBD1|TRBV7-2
CASSFYRGPDTQYF
TGTGCCAGCAGCTTTTACAGGGGCCCAGATACGCAGTATTTT
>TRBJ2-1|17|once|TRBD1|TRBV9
CASSATRQGGSYNEQFF
TGTGCCAGCAGCGCCACCCGACAGGGCGGCTCCTACAATGAGCAGTTCTTC
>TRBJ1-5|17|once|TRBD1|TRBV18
CASSPPDRGYSNQPQHF
TGTGCCAGCTCACCTCCGGACAGGGGGTATAGCAATCAGCCCCAGCATTTT
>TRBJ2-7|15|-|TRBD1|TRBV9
CASSVAGTGEYEQYF
TGTGCCAGCAGCGTCGCCGGGACAGGGGAGTACGAGCAGTACTTC
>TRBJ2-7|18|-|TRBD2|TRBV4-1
CASSYRLAGGPLSYEQYF
TGCGCCAGCAGCTACCGACTAGCGGGAGGGCCCCTCTCCTACGAGCAGTACTTC
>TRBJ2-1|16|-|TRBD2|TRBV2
CASTGQELAGENEQFF
TGTGCCAGCACCGGTCAAGAACTAGCGGGAGAAAATGAGCAGTTCTTC
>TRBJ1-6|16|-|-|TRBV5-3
CARSLVMSSYNSPLHF
TGTGCCAGAAGCTTGGTAATGAGCTCCTATAATTCACCCCTCCACTTT
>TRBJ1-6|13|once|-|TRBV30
CAWRQFYNSPLHF
TGTGCCTGGAGACAGTTCTATAATTCACCCCTCCACTTT
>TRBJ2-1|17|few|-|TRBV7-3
CASSSLSGRGRHNEQFF
TGTGCCAGCAGCTCCCTTAGCGGCAGGGGGAGGCACAATGAGCAGTTCTTC
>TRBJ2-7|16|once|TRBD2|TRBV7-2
CASSLGTSGIAYEQYF
TGTGCCAGCAGCTTAGGAACTAGCGGTATAGCCTACGAGCAGTACTTC
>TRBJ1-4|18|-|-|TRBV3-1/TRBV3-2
CASSLRVYRAMIDEKLFF
TGTGCCAGCAGCCTCAGGGTTTACAGGGCCATGATAGATGAAAAACTGTTTTTT
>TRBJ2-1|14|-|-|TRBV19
CASSTGSFDNEQFF
TGTGCCAGTAGCACCGGGAGCTTCGACAATGAGCAGTTCTTC
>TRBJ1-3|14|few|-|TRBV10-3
CAIGQYSSGNTIYF
TGTGCCATCGGACAATACAGCTCTGGAAACACCATATATTTT
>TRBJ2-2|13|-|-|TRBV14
CASSPGGIGELFF
TGTGCCAGCAGCCCTGGGGGGATCGGGGAGCTGTTTTTT
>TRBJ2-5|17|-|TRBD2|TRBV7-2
CASSLSPGLAAQETQYF
TGTGCCAGCAGCTTGAGCCCGGGACTAGCGGCCCAAGAGACCCAGTACTTC
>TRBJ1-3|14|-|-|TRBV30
CAWSKGGSGNTIYF
TGTGCCTGGAGTAAAGGGGGCTCTGGAAACACCATATATTTT
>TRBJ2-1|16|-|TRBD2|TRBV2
CASKSVSGAYYNEQFF
TGTGCCAGCAAGTCTGTTAGCGGGGCTTATTACAATGAGCAGTTCTTC